A selection of T cell receptor beta chains follows, all from one sample in a study of radiotherapy plus CTLA-4 blockade in lung cancer. Only in-frame clones appear in the TCRdb table, and some are missing; sequencing was by immunoSEQ multiplex PCR. The sample yields tens of thousands of clones, around 79% seen once. The sample consisted of peripheral blood, taken from a patient treated with radiotherapy plus ipilimumab. All receptors come from a human donor with non-small cell lung cancer whose response to radiotherapy plus ipilimumab could not be evaluated. Each CDR3 is given with its conserved first and last residue. Each record gives: J gene, V gene, D gene, CDR3 length, clone size, CDR3 protein, CDR3 DNA. D genes are given only for firm matches. Part of the rows lack a size; the others show once, few, many or a class for expanded clones.

J: TRBJ2-3; V: TRBV7-3; D: TRBD2; length: 16; size: NA; CDR3: CASSPTGLAVVDTQYF; DNA: TGTGCCAGCAGCCCAACTGGACTAGCGGTTGTAGATACGCAGTATTTT
J: TRBJ2-5; V: TRBV5-6; D: TRBD1; length: 15; size: NA; CDR3: CASSLEGGSQETQYF; DNA: TGTGCCAGCAGCTTGGAAGGGGGCTCACAAGAGACCCAGTACTTC
J: TRBJ2-7; V: TRBV4-3; D: NA; length: 17; size: few; CDR3: CASSQDAGRGLSYEQYF; DNA: TGCGCCAGCAGCCAAGACGCCGGCAGGGGCCTCTCCTACGAGCAGTACTTC
J: TRBJ2-1; V: TRBV9; D: TRBD1; length: 18; size: NA; CDR3: CASSVAGSGTGTYNEQFF; DNA: TGTGCCAGCAGCGTAGCGGGAAGTGGGACAGGGACGTACAATGAGCAGTTCTTC
J: TRBJ1-3; V: TRBV2; D: NA; length: 13; size: few; CDR3: CASSEERGNTIYF; DNA: TGTGCCAGCAGTGAGGAGAGAGGAAACACCATATATTTT
J: TRBJ1-5; V: TRBV27; D: NA; length: 15; size: NA; CDR3: CASSLSRGLNQPQHF; DNA: TGTGCCAGCAGTTTATCCAGGGGTCTCAATCAGCCCCAGCATTTT
J: TRBJ1-2; V: TRBV5-4; D: TRBD1; length: 16; size: NA; CDR3: CASSFSGGLEGAGYTF; DNA: TGTGCCAGCAGCTTTTCCGGAGGTCTAGAGGGGGCGGGCTACACCTTC
J: TRBJ1-3; V: TRBV18; D: TRBD1; length: 16; size: NA; CDR3: CASSPTGKGSGNTIYF; DNA: TGTGCCAGCTCACCGACAGGGAAAGGGTCTGGAAACACCATATATTTT
J: TRBJ2-1; V: TRBV7-8; D: TRBD2; length: 16; size: NA; CDR3: CASSLVLAGGPIEQFF; DNA: TGTGCCAGCAGCTTAGTACTAGCGGGGGGGCCCATTGAGCAGTTCTTC
J: TRBJ2-5; V: TRBV29-1; D: NA; length: 13; size: NA; CDR3: CSVDFAGRETQYF; DNA: TGCAGCGTTGACTTTGCGGGACGCGAGACCCAGTACTTC
J: TRBJ1-2; V: TRBV29-1; D: TRBD1; length: 15; size: NA; CDR3: CSVSKGGTGAYGYTF; DNA: TGCAGCGTTTCTAAAGGGGGGACAGGGGCCTATGGCTACACCTTC
J: TRBJ1-2; V: TRBV5-1; D: TRBD1; length: 16; size: NA; CDR3: CASSPGTGTLNYGYTF; DNA: TGCGCCAGCAGCCCCGGGACAGGAACTCTTAACTATGGCTACACCTTC
J: TRBJ1-5; V: TRBV7-9; D: TRBD1; length: 15; size: NA; CDR3: CASSLRGTENQPQHF; DNA: TGTGCCAGCAGCTTACGGGGGACAGAGAATCAGCCCCAGCATTTT
J: TRBJ2-3; V: TRBV6-5; D: NA; length: 14; size: NA; CDR3: CASRPWMRADTQYF; DNA: TGTGCCAGCAGACCATGGATGAGGGCGGATACGCAGTATTTT
J: TRBJ1-3; V: TRBV7-3; D: TRBD1; length: 15; size: NA; CDR3: CASSQDRGPGNTIYF; DNA: TGTGCCAGCAGTCAAGACAGGGGGCCTGGAAACACCATATATTTT
J: TRBJ2-3; V: TRBV9; D: TRBD1; length: 14; size: NA; CDR3: CASSVGPGGDTQYF; DNA: TGTGCCAGCAGCGTAGGGCCAGGGGGAGATACGCAGTATTTT
J: TRBJ2-7; V: TRBV27; D: TRBD1; length: 15; size: NA; CDR3: CASSLTLTGTYEQYF; DNA: TGTGCCAGCAGTCTCACATTGACAGGGACCTACGAGCAGTACTTC
J: TRBJ2-2; V: TRBV5-1; D: TRBD1; length: 14; size: NA; CDR3: CASTGGRNTGELFF; DNA: TGCGCCAGCACAGGGGGAAGAAACACCGGGGAGCTGTTTTTT
J: TRBJ2-7; V: TRBV19; D: NA; length: 16; size: once; CDR3: CASSMNGAGVSYEQYF; DNA: TGTGCCAGTAGTATGAACGGGGCAGGGGTGTCCTACGAGCAGTACTTC
J: TRBJ2-2; V: TRBV11-1; D: TRBD2; length: 16; size: NA; CDR3: CASSFGGGANTGELFF; DNA: TGTGCCAGCAGCTTTGGCGGGGGGGCGAACACCGGGGAGCTGTTTTTT
J: TRBJ1-5; V: TRBV6-5; D: TRBD1; length: 15; size: few; CDR3: CASSPGTGGNQPQHF; DNA: TGTGCCAGCAGCCCCGGGACAGGGGGCAATCAGCCCCAGCATTTT
J: TRBJ2-1; V: TRBV28; D: TRBD2; length: 14; size: NA; CDR3: CASISGGSHNEQFF; DNA: TGTGCCAGCATTTCCGGGGGGAGTCACAATGAGCAGTTCTTC
J: TRBJ2-2; V: TRBV9; D: TRBD2; length: 17; size: NA; CDR3: CASSVEGVAGETGELFF; DNA: TGTGCCAGCAGCGTAGAGGGGGTAGCGGGAGAAACCGGGGAGCTGTTTTTT
J: TRBJ2-7; V: TRBV10-3; D: NA; length: 11; size: NA; CDR3: CAISSSYEQYF; DNA: TGTGCCATCAGCAGCTCCTACGAGCAGTACTTC
J: TRBJ2-1; V: TRBV7-2; D: TRBD2; length: 14; size: few; CDR3: CASRGLRAPNEQFF; DNA: TGTGCCAGCAGGGGACTAAGAGCCCCCAATGAGCAGTTCTTC
J: TRBJ2-7; V: TRBV9; D: TRBD2; length: 16; size: NA; CDR3: CASSPGTSGSSYEQYF; DNA: TGTGCCAGCAGCCCCGGGACTAGCGGGAGCTCCTACGAGCAGTACTTC
J: TRBJ1-3; V: TRBV6-6; D: NA; length: 16; size: NA; CDR3: CASSYSKAGSQNTIYF; DNA: TGTGCCAGCAGTTACTCGAAGGCGGGATCCCAGAACACCATATATTTT
J: TRBJ2-7; V: TRBV4-1; D: NA; length: 13; size: NA; CDR3: CASGRQGSYEQYF; DNA: TGCGCCAGCGGGAGGCAGGGCTCCTACGAGCAGTACTTC
J: TRBJ1-5; V: TRBV18; D: NA; length: 14; size: once; CDR3: CASSPGGADQPQHF; DNA: TGTGCCAGCTCACCCGGGGGGGCTGATCAGCCCCAGCATTTT
J: TRBJ1-2; V: TRBV7-9; D: NA; length: 14; size: NA; CDR3: CASSLVGHEGGYTF; DNA: TGTGCCAGCAGCTTAGTGGGACACGAGGGTGGCTACACCTTC
J: TRBJ2-7; V: TRBV2; D: TRBD2; length: 14; size: NA; CDR3: CASSITSGDYEQYF; DNA: TGTGCCAGCAGCATCACTAGCGGGGACTACGAGCAGTACTTC
J: TRBJ2-3; V: TRBV4-1; D: NA; length: 12; size: NA; CDR3: CANQNNGASEYF; DNA: TGCGCCAACCAAAATAACGGAGCTAGCGAGTATTTT
J: TRBJ2-1; V: TRBV28; D: TRBD2; length: 16; size: NA; CDR3: CASSFTQAGEPRMQFF; DNA: TGTGCCAGCAGTTTTACCCAAGCGGGAGAACCTCGCATGCAGTTCTTC
J: TRBJ2-3; V: TRBV27; D: TRBD2; length: 16; size: few; CDR3: CASSPLSSGWTDTQYF; DNA: TGTGCCAGCAGTCCCCTCTCTAGCGGTTGGACAGATACGCAGTATTTT
J: TRBJ2-5; V: TRBV6-5; D: TRBD2; length: 15; size: NA; CDR3: CASRLAGGPGETQYF; DNA: TGTGCCAGTAGACTAGCGGGGGGGCCAGGAGAGACCCAGTACTTC
J: TRBJ1-5; V: TRBV6-1; D: NA; length: 13; size: NA; CDR3: CASSESSFEPQHF; DNA: TGTGCCAGCAGTGAATCCAGTTTTGAGCCCCAGCATTTT
J: TRBJ2-2; V: TRBV5-1; D: NA; length: 15; size: NA; CDR3: CASRAPRGRTGELFF; DNA: TGCGCCAGCAGAGCCCCTCGGGGTCGGACCGGGGAGCTGTTTTTT
J: TRBJ2-6; V: TRBV28; D: NA; length: 17; size: few; CDR3: CASSSLQAHSGANVLTF; DNA: TGTGCCAGCAGTTCATTACAGGCGCACTCTGGGGCCAACGTCCTGACTTTC
J: TRBJ1-5; V: TRBV2; D: NA; length: 16; size: NA; CDR3: CASRSGGTNSNQPQHF; DNA: TGTGCCAGCAGGTCGGGGGGAACTAATAGCAATCAGCCCCAGCATTTT
J: TRBJ2-5; V: TRBV6-6; D: NA; length: 13; size: NA; CDR3: CASSGAGVETQYF; DNA: TGTGCCAGCTCCGGGGCAGGGGTTGAGACCCAGTACTTC
J: TRBJ1-3; V: TRBV7-8; D: NA; length: 16; size: few; CDR3: CASRTDAGTLGNTIYF; DNA: TGTGCCAGCAGAACAGACGCCGGGACTCTTGGAAACACCATATATTTT
J: TRBJ2-1; V: TRBV6-5; D: NA; length: 12; size: NA; CDR3: CASSYISNEQFF; DNA: TGTGCCAGCAGTTACATTAGCAATGAGCAGTTCTTC
J: TRBJ2-2; V: TRBV4-2; D: TRBD2; length: 20; size: NA; CDR3: CASSRPGGAIVGQATGELFF; DNA: TGTGCCAGCAGCCGCCCCGGGGGGGCAATAGTGGGGCAGGCGACCGGGGAGCTGTTTTTT
J: TRBJ1-1; V: TRBV10-3; D: NA; length: 13; size: NA; CDR3: CAISGGGNTEAFF; DNA: TGTGCCATCAGTGGTGGCGGTAACACTGAAGCTTTCTTT
J: TRBJ2-3; V: TRBV5-6; D: NA; length: 15; size: NA; CDR3: CASSLPGQRTDTQYF; DNA: TGTGCCAGCAGCTTACCGGGACAACGCACAGATACGCAGTATTTT
J: TRBJ2-2; V: TRBV11-2; D: NA; length: 15; size: NA; CDR3: CASSPGTPPGGELFF; DNA: TGTGCCAGCAGCCCCGGGACACCTCCCGGCGGGGAGCTGTTTTTT
J: TRBJ1-3; V: TRBV9; D: NA; length: 16; size: few; CDR3: CASSADPGISGNTIYF; DNA: TGTGCCAGCAGCGCCGACCCAGGGATCTCTGGAAACACCATATATTTT
J: TRBJ1-4; V: TRBV27; D: NA; length: 15; size: NA; CDR3: CASRGGGLTNEKLFF; DNA: TGTGCCAGCAGGGGTGGGGGGTTGACTAATGAAAAACTGTTTTTT
J: TRBJ2-7; V: TRBV18; D: NA; length: 14; size: NA; CDR3: CASSPSGLPDEQYF; DNA: TGTGCCAGCTCTCCCTCAGGTTTGCCCGACGAGCAGTACTTC
J: TRBJ2-3; V: TRBV15; D: TRBD2; length: 17; size: NA; CDR3: CATSRGGLAGDTDTQYF; DNA: TGTGCCACCAGCAGAGGGGGGCTAGCGGGGGACACAGATACGCAGTATTTT
J: TRBJ2-7; V: TRBV6-5; D: TRBD1; length: 13; size: NA; CDR3: CASSYTGTGEQYF; DNA: TGTGCCAGCAGTTATACCGGGACAGGCGAGCAGTACTTC
J: TRBJ1-1; V: TRBV15; D: NA; length: 13; size: NA; CDR3: CATSQGSDTEAFF; DNA: TGTGCCACCAGCCAGGGAAGTGACACTGAAGCTTTCTTT
J: TRBJ2-7; V: TRBV5-1; D: NA; length: 16; size: few; CDR3: CASSLGSVAGAYEQYF; DNA: TGCGCCAGCAGCTTGGGTTCAGTGGCAGGGGCCTACGAGCAGTACTTC
J: TRBJ1-5; V: TRBV27; D: TRBD1; length: 17; size: NA; CDR3: CASSLRSPGQANQPQHF; DNA: TGTGCCAGCAGTTTAAGGTCTCCGGGACAGGCCAATCAGCCCCAGCATTTT